Shown below are 31 T cell receptor beta chains from a single sample sequenced in a study of shared clonotypes between healthy human individuals. Measured with immunoSEQ multiplex PCR; TCRdb has only the in-frame clones, and not every one. The profile shows 450,000 to 500,000 clones, approximately 78% of them singletons. Material: PBMCs. The receptor set was obtained from a woman aged 40 to 55 in good health. Some clones in this sample may be carry-over from other donors' samples.

Regarding this clone: This specimen includes other DNA sequences encoding the same CDR3. This chain connects TRBV19 to TRBJ2-7, with D unclear. Germline assignment: CDR1 LNHDA and CDR2 SQIVND (reference sequence). The CDR3 is 13 residues long. With 3 bases removed from V and 3 bases from J, the gap between germline ends came to 9 bases. CDR3 sequence: CASSIGRFYEQYF. The CDR3 coding sequence is TGTGCCAGTAGTATCGGACGGTTCTACGAGCAGTACTTC.

This clone was observed a few times. V is TRBV7-2 and J is TRBJ2-6; TRBD1 matches 8 bases. The CDR3 runs to 17 residues. The ends lost 0 bases at V and 3 bases at J; junction bases unmatched: 4. Germline V gives CDR1 SGHTA, CDR2 FQGNSA. The CDR3, as DNA: TGTGCCAGCAGCTTAGCCCAGGGGGCAGTTGGGGCCAACGTCCTGACTTTC. Translated: CASSLAQGAVGANVLTF.

The chain combines TRBV6-4 with TRBJ2-1, with 10 bases lining up with TRBD2. V shed 4 bases, J shed 2 bases, and the junction held 2 bases outside the gene matches. Germline CDR1 MRHNA, CDR2 SNTAGT. The CDR3 loop spans 15 amino acids. The CDR3 reads CASSAAGGAYNEQFF. The CDR3 DNA reads TGTGCCAGCAGTGCAGCGGGAGGGGCCTACAATGAGCAGTTCTTC.

The gene calls are TRBV21-1 and TRBJ2-7; the table gives TRBD2 as D, unverified against the DNA. TRBV21-1 is termed a pseudogene. This CDR3 has 17 residues. CDR3 in amino acids: CASSKGTSGNNSYEQYF. CDR3 nucleotides: TGTGCCAGCAGCAAGGGGACTAGCGGGAATAACTCCTACGAGCAGTACTTC.

The V gene is TRBV6-6, the J gene TRBJ2-7; TRBD1 is a possible D gene (6 bases). In germline, CDR1 is MNHNY, CDR2 SVGAGI (reference sequence). V was shortened by 5 bases and J by 3 bases, with 11 bases between the two germline ends. CDR3 size: 13 residues. CDR3 sequence: CASSTQGNYEQYF. The CDR3 DNA is TGTGCCAGCAGTACACAGGGAAACTACGAGCAGTACTTC.

This clone was detected only a few times. This chain uses TRBV30 with TRBJ1-3, with a possible D match to TRBD1 (6 bases). This CDR3 comprises 14 residues. V was cut by 5 bases and J by 0 bases, with 11 bases left in between. Germline lookup yields CDR1 GTSNPN and CDR2 SVGIG (reference sequence). DNA of the CDR3: TGTGCCTGGGGGGGGGACAACTCTGGAAACACCATATATTTT. Translation gives CAWGGDNSGNTIYF.

The V gene is TRBV27, the J gene TRBJ2-7; TRBD2 aligns across 11 bases. The CDR3 is 15 amino acids. Germline V gives CDR1 MNHEY, CDR2 SMNVEV (reference sequence). The junction had 9 bases not matched to a gene; V was cut back by 5 bases and J by 6 bases. CDR3 protein: CASSPGLAARREQYF. DNA of the CDR3: TGTGCCAGCAGTCCGGGACTAGCGGCCCGACGCGAGCAGTACTTC.

In DNA, the CDR3 is TGTGCCACCAGCACCTTACAGGGGTTGCAAGAGACCCAGTACTTC. This sequence encodes CATSTLQGLQETQYF. The chain combines TRBV15 with TRBJ2-5, with TRBD1 identical over 7 bases. Germline assignment: CDR1 LNHNV and CDR2 YYDKDF (reference sequence). This CDR3 is built from 15 residues. V trimming: 4 bases; J trimming: 2 bases; junction bases outside the gene matches: 7.

The chain joins TRBV27 to TRBJ2-1; D may match TRBD1 or TRBD2 (5 bases each). The germline gives CDR1 MNHEY, CDR2 SMNVEV (reference sequence). The CDR3 is made up of 19 amino acids. Between the trimmed V and J ends, which lost 6 bases and 0 bases, there was a span of 24 bases. CDR3 amino acids: CASRQIAFLGESSYNEQFF. The DNA for the CDR3 is TGTGCCAGCAGACAAATCGCGTTTTTGGGGGAGAGCTCCTACAATGAGCAGTTCTTC.

Points on this clone: A far larger clone is just one base off, so this is likely a read error. The chain combines TRBV27 with TRBJ2-7; 9 positions match TRBD1. The CDR3 is made up of 13 amino acids. Per the germline V gene, CDR1 is MNHEY and CDR2 is SMNVEV (reference sequence). The CDR3 DNA reads as TGTGCCAGCAATTTAGGGACAGGGTACGAGCAGTACTTC. Its translation is CASNLGTGYEQYF.

The rearrangement uses TRBV4-1 and TRBJ2-5; 11 bases align to TRBD2. Germline CDR1 reads MGHRA; CDR2 reads YSYEKL. V was clipped by 1 base and J by 5 bases; unmatched bases: 9. The CDR3 runs to 17 residues. The DNA for the CDR3 is TGCGCCAGCAGCCAAGGGGTAGCGGGAGGGCGTTTGGAGACCCAGTACTTC. It specifies CASSQGVAGGRLETQYF.

The chain has TRBV5-1 and TRBJ2-3; no clear D gene. In germline, CDR1 is SGHRS, CDR2 YFSETQ. V lost 3 bases to trimming and J lost 0 bases, with 8 bases between them. The CDR3 covers 14 residues. This CDR3 is CASSSGRSTDTQYF. CDR3 sequence (DNA): TGCGCCAGCAGCTCCGGCAGAAGCACAGATACGCAGTATTTT.

The chain couples TRBV2 to TRBJ2-1; 7 positions agree with TRBD2. The V segment lost 7 bases and the J segment 0 bases; nucleotides outside the gene matches: 9. The CDR3 has 16 amino acids. CDR1 is SNHLY, CDR2 FYNNEI, per germline. CDR3 sequence reads: CASTDGGEGSYNEQFF. The CDR3 DNA reads TGTGCCAGCACCGATGGCGGGGAGGGCTCCTACAATGAGCAGTTCTTC.

Only a few counts were recorded for this clone. V gene TRBV28 combines with J gene TRBJ1-2; tentative D call: TRBD1 (6 bases). The CDR3 is made up of 15 amino acids. The germline V and J ends were trimmed by 5 bases and 4 bases, with 17 bases remaining between them. The germline V gene encodes CDR1 MDHEN and CDR2 SYDVKM. CDR3 amino acids: CASSPNDRTFYGYTF. DNA of the CDR3: TGTGCCAGCAGTCCCAACGACAGGACCTTCTATGGCTACACCTTC.

The chain recombines TRBV11-3 with TRBJ2-7; 9 bases map to TRBD2. The CDR3 runs 18 residues. J gave up 1 base and V 4 bases, and 14 bases lay outside the gene matches. The germline gives CDR1 SGHNT, CDR2 YENEEA. CDR3 loop: CASSSENRTSAESYEQYF. DNA of the CDR3: TGTGCCAGCAGCTCCGAAAACAGGACTAGCGCCGAATCCTACGAGCAGTACTTC.

The chain is built from TRBV4-1 and TRBJ2-7; D perhaps matches TRBD1 (5 bases). Germline V gene sequence: CDR1 MGHRA, CDR2 YSYEKL. Trimming removed 4 bases at V and 4 bases at J, with 14 bases between. The length of the CDR3 is 14 residues. The CDR3 here is CASSPVDGQYEQYF. The CDR3 nucleotides are TGCGCCAGCAGCCCCGTGGACGGACAATACGAGCAGTACTTC.

V is TRBV11-2 and J is TRBJ2-1; 9 nucleotides align to TRBD2. The CDR3 length is 16 residues. With 5 bases clipped from V and 0 bases from J, the junction kept 5 bases outside the gene matches. CDR1 is SGHAT, CDR2 FQNNGV, per germline. CDR3: CASSNLAGASYNEQFF. CDR3 coding DNA: TGTGCCAGCAGCAACTTAGCGGGAGCCTCCTACAATGAGCAGTTCTTC.

The chain is built from TRBV11-2 and TRBJ2-1; 9 bases match TRBD2. The CDR3 has 14 residues. With 1 base clipped from V and 7 bases from J, the junction kept 2 bases outside the gene matches. In germline, CDR1 is SGHAT, CDR2 FQNNGV. The CDR3 DNA reads as TGTGCCAGCAGCTTAGCTAGCGGGATTAATGAGCAGTTCTTC. Its protein is CASSLASGINEQFF.

Of note for this clone: A far more abundant clone sits one base away, making this likely a read error. Other DNA sequences in this sample translate to the same CDR3. The chain has TRBV11-2 and TRBJ2-1; 7 bases match TRBD2. Germline trimming cut 2 bases from V and 3 bases from J; bases unmatched to any gene: 4. Germline V gene lookup returns CDR1 SGHAT and CDR2 FQNNGV. This CDR3 spans 15 amino acids. The CDR3 DNA reads TGTGCCAGCAGCTTAACGGGGGGTTACTACAATGAGCAGTTCTTC. It codes for CASSLTGGYYNEQFF.

The CDR3 loop is CASSKGKDYGYTF. The DNA for the CDR3 is TGTGCCAGCTCAAAAGGGAAGGACTATGGCTACACCTTC. V usage is TRBV18 and J usage is TRBJ1-2; D is ambiguous. CDR3 length equals 13 residues. Looked up from germline, CDR1 is KGHSH and CDR2 is LQKENI. Between the trimmed V and J ends, which lost 5 bases and 3 bases, there was a span of 10 bases. Filled out from reference TRBV18 and TRBJ1-2, the complete variable domain reads NAGVMQNPRHLVRRRGQEARLRCSPMKGHSHVYWYRQLPEEGLKFMVYLQKENIIDESGMPKERFSAEFPKEGPSILRIQQVVRGDSAAYFCASSKGKDYGYTFGSGTRLTVV.

This clone showed up just once. The chain links TRBV2 to TRBJ2-7; 7 bases align to TRBD1. Trimming cost V 6 bases and J 6 bases; bases outside gene matches: 5. In germline, CDR1 is SNHLY, CDR2 FYNNEI. CDR3 length equals 12 residues. The CDR3 loop reads CASRRGQGEQYF. In DNA, the CDR3 is TGTGCCAGCAGGAGGGGGCAGGGCGAGCAGTACTTC. The entire variable domain, with the rest obtained from reference TRBV2 and TRBJ2-7, is as follows: EPEVTQTPSHQVTQMGQEVILRCVPISNHLYFYWYRQILGQKVEFLVSFYNNEISEKSEIFDDQFSVERPDGSNFTLKIRSTKLEDSAMYFCASRRGQGEQYFGPGTRLTVT.

The rearrangement uses TRBV7-2 and TRBJ1-1; D unresolved. Trimming removed 10 bases from V and 8 bases from J, with 14 bases in between. CDR3 length: 11 amino acids. Per the germline V gene, CDR1 is SGHTA and CDR2 is FQGNSA. DNA of the CDR3: TGTGCCACTCACCAGACGGTCGAAGCTTTCTTT. As protein: CATHQTVEAFF.

The chain has TRBV27 and TRBJ2-1, with D perhaps TRBD1 (6 bases). CDR1 is MNHEY, CDR2 SMNVEV, per germline (reference sequence). V dropped 4 bases and J dropped 0 bases, with 13 bases sitting between them. This CDR3 contains 16 residues. In DNA, the CDR3 is TGTGCCAGCAGTTCAAACGGACAGTTCTCCTACAATGAGCAGTTCTTC. Translating gives CASSSNGQFSYNEQFF.

The rearrangement links TRBV9 to TRBJ2-1; 9 nucleotides agree with TRBD2. J gave up 10 bases and V 0 bases, and 11 bases lay outside the gene matches. Germline V gene data show CDR1 as SGDLS and CDR2 as YYNGEE. This CDR3 has 16 residues. As DNA, the CDR3 is TGTGCCAGCAGCGTAGCAGGAGTAGCGGGAGTTTCGGAGCAGTTCTTC. It translates to CASSVAGVAGVSEQFF.

The chain recombines TRBV2 with TRBJ2-1; TRBD2 matches 10 bases. The J segment lost 9 bases and the V segment lost 4 bases, leaving 6 bases of the junction unmatched. Per the germline V gene, CDR1 is SNHLY and CDR2 is FYNNEI. The length of the CDR3 is 14 residues. The CDR3 region has the DNA TGTGCCAGCAGTGCGCTAGCGGGAGCTGGTGAGCAGTTCTTC. Protein sequence: CASSALAGAGEQFF.

This clone occurred once. Additional DNA sequences in this sample encode the identical CDR3. V usage is TRBV18 and J usage is TRBJ2-3, with D unresolved. Germline assignment: CDR1 KGHSH and CDR2 LQKENI. Trimming stripped 4 bases from V and 2 bases from J, with 4 bases between. The length of the CDR3 is 12 residues. CDR3 amino acids: CASSLSTDTQYF. DNA of the CDR3: TGTGCCAGCTCACTTTCCACAGATACGCAGTATTTT. Full variable domain (outside the CDR3, taken from reference TRBV18 and TRBJ2-3): NAGVMQNPRHLVRRRGQEARLRCSPMKGHSHVYWYRQLPEEGLKFMVYLQKENIIDESGMPKERFSAEFPKEGPSILRIQQVVRGDSAAYFCASSLSTDTQYFGPGTRLTVL.

The V and J genes are TRBV19 and TRBJ2-2; 10 nucleotides agree with TRBD1. Germline V gene data show CDR1 as LNHDA and CDR2 as SQIVND (reference sequence). Losses at the gene ends were 11 bases for V and 2 bases for J; bases not matched to a gene: 11. The CDR3 totals 16 residues. CDR3: CAVSKGTGVNTGELFF. CDR3 sequence (DNA): TGTGCCGTTAGTAAAGGGACAGGGGTAAACACCGGGGAGCTGTTTTTT.

In its sample, this clone was seen once. The chain is built from TRBV29-1 and TRBJ2-1; possibly TRBD1 or TRBD2 for D (5 bases each). The CDR3 is made up of 13 amino acids. V lost 5 bases and J lost 2, with 10 bases in between. Germline CDR1 SQVTM, CDR2 ANQGSEA. In DNA, the CDR3 is TGCAGCGTTCGGCAGGGACCCTACAATGAGCAGTTCTTC. This translates into CSVRQGPYNEQFF.

The rearrangement links TRBV27 to TRBJ1-5; D is uncertain. The CDR3 is 14 residues long. Trimming cost V 3 bases and J 0 bases, with 6 bases left between them. CDR1 is MNHEY and CDR2 is SMNVEV in the germline V gene (reference sequence). The DNA of the CDR3 is TGTGCCAGCAGTTTCCAGGCTAGCAATCAGCCCCAGCATTTT. Amino acids: CASSFQASNQPQHF.

The rearrangement uses TRBV6-6 and TRBJ2-1; D not resolved. V was pared by 5 bases and J by 8 bases, with 10 bases between. CDR1 and CDR2 from the germline V gene are MNHNY and SVGAGI (reference sequence). The CDR3 covers 12 residues. The CDR3 sequence is CASSLLQDEQFF. The CDR3 DNA sequence: TGTGCCAGCAGTCTCCTACAAGATGAGCAGTTCTTC.

The CDR3 loop is CASSSLAGKVGELFF. DNA for the CDR3: TGTGCCAGCAGTTCCCTTGCGGGAAAAGTCGGGGAGCTGTTTTTT. The rearrangement joins TRBV27 to TRBJ2-2; D may be TRBD2 (6 bases). The V end lost 4 bases, the J end lost 7 bases, and 16 bases lay between the germline ends. The CDR3 loop spans 15 amino acids. Germline V gene lookup returns CDR1 MNHEY and CDR2 SMNVEV (reference sequence).